This T cell receptor beta chain is drawn from a study of blood T cell repertoires in COVID-19. Study-level information: The study drew acute and convalescent COVID-19 samples from the United States, Italy and Spain. PBMCs, B-cell-depleted T cells, or T cells provided the cDNA or gDNA that made up the material.

The junction had 13 bases not matched to a gene; V was cut back by 7 bases and J by 4 bases. Per germline, CDR1 SGHTA and CDR2 FQGNSA. The length of the CDR3 is 16 residues. Per the study methods: Reference gene primers were amplified, and this amplification served to estimate nucleated cell counts. The data were produced by immunoSEQ multiplex PCR, yet TCRdb's version contains in-frame clones alone and is incomplete. The D gene and trimming were derived from the DNA, and the V and J assignments and clone size from that table. The table has 74,000 or so clones, 88% seen once; the top ten hold less than 2.5%. In its sample, this clone was seen once.

The chain links TRBV7-2 to TRBJ1-2; 9 bases line up with TRBD1. Sequenced sample: peripheral blood. This TCR derives from a human donor in a cohort sampled during active COVID-19. CDR3 protein: CASTPGQGSPTYGYTF. The CDR3 DNA reads as TGTGCCAGCACCCCGGGACAGGGATCCCCCACCTATGGCTACACCTTC.